This TCR beta chain was captured in a study of T cells in tuberculosis. Study context: The T cells targeted glucose monomycolate, a mycobacterial lipid, via CD1B.

The germline V and J ends were trimmed by 6 bases and 1 base, with 17 bases remaining between them. The CDR3 totals 16 residues. The germline V gene encodes CDR1 SNHLY and CDR2 FYNNEI. Measured with immunoSEQ multiplex PCR; TCRdb has only the in-frame clones, and not every one. The data contain about 29,000 clones, about 90% of them singletons. Tuberculin skin test and IGRA determined adolescents' latent tuberculosis status at entry. The rearrangement joins TRBV2 to TRBJ2-3; a weak D match, TRBD1 (5 bases). The sample consisted of PBMCs. This clonotype originated in a donor between 5 and 29 years old with latent tuberculosis or without tuberculosis infection. The DNA for the CDR3 is TGTGCCAGCAGCGTAACTGGTGAAGGGGGCACAGATACGCAGTATTTT. This sequence encodes CASSVTGEGGTDTQYF.